Each of the 29 T cell receptor beta chains below was sequenced from the same sample in a study of read filtering for tumor transcriptome and immune sequencing. This library used about 400 ng RNA and molecular barcoded adaptors spanning alpha/delta and beta/gamma chains. TCRdb ran MiXCR on the reads and lists one entry per CDR3 protein. Of roughly 38,000 distinct CDR3 sequences listed, over 11% are singletons. Sequences were obtained from a population of CD138-negative cells sorted from bone marrow. These receptors originate from a donor aged 40 or over with multiple myeloma.

This clonotype has just a few counts. The chain recombines TRBV7-9 with TRBJ2-5; D is ambiguous. Per the germline V gene, CDR1 is SEHNR and CDR2 is FQNEAQ (reference sequence). The CDR3 has 12 amino acids. Trimming took off 4 bases at V and 2 bases at J, with 5 bases between the two ends. The chain's CDR3 is CASSSVQETQYF. CDR3 nucleotide sequence: TGTGCCAGCAGCTCGGTGCAAGAGACCCAGTACTTC.

This clonotype was seen many times. The chain joins TRBV5-1 to TRBJ2-7; 10 nucleotides match TRBD1. The CDR3 runs 15 residues. Trimming took 3 bases from V and 4 from J; bases not matched to a gene: 7. The germline V gene has CDR1 SGHRS and CDR2 YFSETQ. The CDR3, as DNA: TGCGCCAGCAGCTCTTTCGGACAGGGGGGGTACGAGCAGTACTTC. Its protein product is CASSSFGQGGYEQYF.

This clonotype was detected many times. This rearrangement joins TRBV28 to TRBJ2-1; 9 bases are shared with TRBD2. The CDR3 covers 16 residues. Germline V gene sequence: CDR1 MDHEN, CDR2 SYDVKM. The trim removed 6 bases at V and 6 bases at J, leaving 12 bases unmatched. This CDR3 is CASSPWASGKTNEQFF. CDR3 DNA sequence: TGTGCCAGCAGCCCGTGGGCTAGCGGGAAAACCAATGAGCAGTTCTTC.

In its sample, this clonotype ranks as medium-sized. This chain links TRBV7-3 with TRBJ1-6, with no clear D. Germline V gene data show CDR1 as SGHTA and CDR2 as FQGTGA. Trimming cost V 6 bases and J 7 bases, with 13 bases left between them. There are 14 residues in the CDR3. CDR3 nucleotide sequence: TGTGCCAGCAGTTTCCCGGCTTTGAATTCACCCCTCCACTTT. This sequence encodes CASSFPALNSPLHF.

This clonotype was observed many times. The chain carries TRBV2 and TRBJ1-5; no clear D gene. Germline V gives CDR1 SNHLY, CDR2 FYNNEI. V was shortened by 4 bases and J by 3 bases, with 10 bases between the two germline ends. The CDR3 consists of 14 residues. CDR3 region: CASSGSSYNQPQHF. CDR3 DNA sequence: TGTGCCAGCAGTGGCTCGTCGTACAATCAGCCCCAGCATTTT.

In its sample, this clonotype was seen many times. The chain has TRBV10-3 and TRBJ1-1; no reliable D call. With 6 bases removed from V and 5 bases from J, the gap between germline ends came to 13 bases. This CDR3 region has 13 residues. Germline CDR1 and CDR2: ENHRY and SYGVKD. In DNA, the CDR3 is TGTGCCATCAGGGACCCTCATTCGACTGAAGCTTTCTTT. This encodes CAIRDPHSTEAFF.

Note on this clonotype: The missing conserved phenylalanine or tryptophan at the end of this CDR3 makes a read error likely. The J gene is TRBJ2-5, the V gene TRBV5-1, with D perhaps TRBD1 or TRBD2 (6 bases each). The ends were cut back, 4 bases at V and 4 bases at J, with 20 bases in the middle. The germline V gene has CDR1 SGHRS and CDR2 YFSETQ. The CDR3 runs to 16 residues. The DNA of the CDR3 is TGCGCCAGCAGCGACGACGGGGGCTACAGTGGAGAGACCCAGTACTCC. Translated, it gives CASSDDGGYSGETQYS.

This chain uses TRBV7-9 with TRBJ2-1; D may be TRBD2 (6 bases). V was clipped by 4 bases and J by 9 bases, with 19 bases between them. CDR1 SEHNR and CDR2 FQNEAQ come from the germline V gene (reference sequence). This CDR3 contains 15 residues. The DNA for the CDR3 is TGTGCCAGCAGCTCGATCCAGGGACTCCGCAGTGAGCAGTTCTTC. It encodes CASSSIQGLRSEQFF.

This clonotype was found many times. The rearrangement links TRBV28 to TRBJ2-5; 8 nucleotides match TRBD2. The germline V gene has CDR1 MDHEN and CDR2 SYDVKM. V lost 9 bases and J lost 5; bases outside the gene matches: 8. CDR3 size: 13 residues. CDR3 sequence reads: CASSGGARETQYF. CDR3 nucleotide sequence: TGTGCCAGTTCCGGGGGGGCCCGGGAGACCCAGTACTTC.

This clonotype was counted many times. The V call is TRBV29-1, the J call TRBJ2-5, with D possibly being TRBD2 (5 bases). Trimming cost V 2 bases and J 4 bases, with 17 bases left between them. CDR3 length equals 15 residues. CDR1 is SQVTM and CDR2 is ANQGSEA in the germline V gene. Here the CDR3 DNA reads TGCAGCGTTGAAATTCGGAGGTCAGAGCGAGAGACCCAGTACTTC. This encodes CSVEIRRSERETQYF.

In regard to this clonotype: A far bigger clonotype differs at one base, so this is likely a read error. The V gene is TRBV11-3, the J gene TRBJ2-1; the D is unclear. Germline CDR1 reads SGHNT; CDR2 reads YENEEA. The CDR3 sequence is 13 residues long. CDR3 in amino acids: CASSLGNYNEQLF. The CDR3 DNA reads as TGTGCCAGCAGCTTAGGGAACTACAATGAGCAGTTATTC.

This clonotype was counted at least ten times. The J gene is TRBJ2-2, the V gene TRBV7-3; unclear D gene. Germline CDR1 and CDR2: SGHTA and FQGTGA. V was trimmed by 4 bases and J by 1 base, leaving 7 bases between them. The CDR3 sequence is 14 residues long. DNA of the CDR3: TGTGCCAGCAGCTCCCTACAGAACACCGGGGAGCTGTTTTTT. Translating it yields CASSSLQNTGELFF.

This clonotype has ten or more counts. The V call is TRBV11-2, the J call TRBJ1-2; D ambiguous. Trimming left V 0 bases short and J 8 bases short, with 7 bases between. Per the germline V gene, CDR1 is SGHAT and CDR2 is FQNNGV. The CDR3 is made up of 12 amino acids. The CDR3: CASSLDDIGYTF. The DNA of the CDR3 is TGTGCCAGCAGCTTAGATGATATAGGCTACACCTTC.

The chain joins TRBV5-1 to TRBJ1-3, with D possibly matching TRBD1 (6 bases). With 4 bases removed from V and 0 bases from J, the gap between germline ends came to 14 bases. CDR3 length: 16 amino acids. CDR1 is SGHRS, CDR2 YFSETQ, per germline. The CDR3 protein is CASSQTGTNSGNTIYF. In nucleotides, the CDR3 is TGCGCCAGCAGCCAGACAGGAACTAACTCTGGAAACACCATATATTTT.

The sample holds many counts of this clonotype. The rearrangement uses TRBV5-1 and TRBJ1-4; weak D call: TRBD1 (5 bases). Looked up from germline, CDR1 is SGHRS and CDR2 is YFSETQ. The V end lost 1 base, the J end lost 8 bases, and 18 bases lay between the germline ends. This CDR3 is built from 16 residues. CDR3 nucleotides: TGCGCCAGCAGCTTGCAACCGGGACTCCTGAGGGAAAAACTGTTTTTT. This codes for CASSLQPGLLREKLFF.

A word on this clonotype: Lacking the conserved final phenylalanine or tryptophan, this CDR3 likely reflects a read error. This chain joins TRBV6-1 and TRBJ2-1; D possibly matches TRBD1 or TRBD2 (6 bases each). Germline lookup yields CDR1 MNHNS and CDR2 SASEGT. The ends were cut back, 7 bases at V and 0 bases at J, with 13 bases in the middle. The CDR3 consists of 15 residues. CDR3 sequence reads: CASTLRGVSYNEQFL. In DNA, the CDR3 is TGTGCCAGCACTTTGAGGGGGGTCTCCTACAATGAGCAGTTCCTC.

In its sample, this clonotype was seen many times. V gene TRBV27 combines with J gene TRBJ2-1; weak D call: TRBD2 (5 bases). Trimming cost V 2 bases and J 12 bases, with 14 bases left between them. Germline CDR1 reads MNHEY; CDR2 reads SMNVEV (reference sequence). The CDR3 has 13 amino acids. CDR3 in DNA: TGTGCCAGCAGTTTACGGGAAGGAAACGGGCAGTTCTTC. Protein sequence: CASSLREGNGQFF.

A note on this clonotype: This is likely an artifact of a read error, given a far larger clone one base away. The V call is TRBV7-9, the J call TRBJ1-4; the D is unclear. Germline loops: CDR1 SEHNR, CDR2 FQNEAQ (reference sequence). The CDR3 sequence is 14 residues long. The CDR3 region is CASSASGNTDTRYF. Here the CDR3 DNA reads TGTGCCAGCAGCGCTAGCGGGAACACAGATACGCGGTATTTT. Filled out from reference TRBV7-9 and TRBJ1-4, the complete variable domain reads DTGVSQNPRHKITKRGQNVTFRCDPISEHNRLYWYRQTLGQGPEFLTYFQNEAQLEKSRLLSDRFSAERPKGSFSTLEIQRTEQGDSAMYLCASSASGNTDTRYFGSGTQLSVL.

Ten or more counts support this clonotype. J is TRBJ2-5 and V is TRBV6-1, with D uncertain. V shed 8 bases and J shed 2 bases, with 15 bases lying between them. The V gene's germline CDR1 is MNHNS and CDR2 SASEGT. There are 14 residues in the CDR3. The CDR3 sequence is CASVEPVRQETQYF. CDR3 nucleotides: TGTGCCAGCGTAGAGCCGGTCCGACAAGAGACCCAGTACTTC.

In regard to this clonotype: It may be a read error: a sequence one base away is much more abundant. CDR3 bases: TGTGCCAGCAGCTCCGACAGTCTAGGGACAGATACGCAGTATTTT. Amino acids: CASSSDSLGTDTQYF. This chain links TRBV7-2 with TRBJ2-3; D perhaps matches TRBD1 (5 bases). Trimming took 4 bases from V and 3 from J, leaving 14 bases between them. CDR1 SGHTA and CDR2 FQGNSA come from the germline V gene. This CDR3 contains 15 residues.

This clonotype came up many times. This chain connects TRBV11-3 to TRBJ1-1, with unresolved D. CDR1 and CDR2 from the germline V gene are SGHNT and YENEEA. The CDR3 spans 13 residues. Trimming took off 1 base at V and 1 base at J, with 4 bases between the two ends. The CDR3 DNA is TGTGCCAGCAGCTTAGGGGAGAACACTGAAGCTTTCTTT. Its translation is CASSLGENTEAFF.

The chain couples TRBV5-1 to TRBJ1-5; possibly TRBD1 for D (5 bases). V was cut by 4 bases and J by 6 bases, with 17 bases left in between. Germline CDR1 and CDR2: SGHRS and YFSETQ. The CDR3 totals 15 residues. The CDR3, as DNA: TGCGCCAGCAGCCCAGAGGCAGGGAACGGTCAGCCCCAGCATTTT. Translated: CASSPEAGNGQPQHF. The variable domain in full, with the rest retrieved from reference TRBV5-1 and TRBJ1-5, is KAGVTQTPRYLIKTRGQQVTLSCSPISGHRSVSWYQQTPGQGLQFLFEYFSETQRNKGNFPGRFSGRQFSNSRSEMNVSTLELGDSALYLCASSPEAGNGQPQHFGDGTRLSIL.

This clonotype was counted many times. The chain combines TRBV7-9 with TRBJ2-1; no firm D call. Trimming left V 5 bases short and J 6 bases short, with 20 bases between. Germline assignment: CDR1 SEHNR and CDR2 FQNEAQ (reference sequence). CDR3 length equals 16 residues. CDR3 region: CASSPQRDMTLNEQFF. CDR3 sequence (DNA): TGTGCCAGCAGCCCACAACGAGATATGACGCTCAATGAGCAGTTCTTC. Looking up the rest from reference TRBV7-9 and TRBJ2-1 gives the full variable domain: DTGVSQNPRHKITKRGQNVTFRCDPISEHNRLYWYRQTLGQGPEFLTYFQNEAQLEKSRLLSDRFSAERPKGSFSTLEIQRTEQGDSAMYLCASSPQRDMTLNEQFFGPGTRLTVL.

The sample holds a few counts of this clonotype. The CDR3 nucleotides are TGTGCCAGCAGCCAAGGTCTAGCGGACCCCTACGAGCAGTACTTC. Amino acids: CASSQGLADPYEQYF. This chain connects TRBV3-1 to TRBJ2-7; 7 nucleotides agree with TRBD2. Trimming took 1 base from V and 2 from J; bases not matched to a gene: 5. CDR1 is LGHDT and CDR2 is YNNKEL in the germline V gene (reference sequence). The CDR3 has 15 amino acids.

This clonotype was seen many times. V usage is TRBV7-3 and J usage is TRBJ2-7; 10 bases agree with TRBD1. Unmatched junction bases numbered 8, after V lost 2 bases and J lost 10 bases. CDR3 length equals 14 residues. Per the germline V gene, CDR1 is SGHTA and CDR2 is FQGTGA. CDR3 sequence: CASSLEGQGSRQYF. The CDR3, as DNA: TGTGCCAGCAGCTTAGAGGGACAGGGGTCACGCCAGTACTTC. Full variable domain (missing parts from reference TRBV7-3 and TRBJ2-7): GAGVSQTPSNKVTEKGKYVELRCDPISGHTALYWYRQSLGQGPEFLIYFQGTGAADDSGLPNDRFFAVRPEGSVSTLKIQRTERGDSAVYLCASSLEGQGSRQYFGPGTRLTVT.

This clonotype was observed at least ten times. The V gene is TRBV20-1, the J gene TRBJ1-1; no clear D gene. CDR3 length equals 13 residues. The V end was cut by 5 bases, the J end by 1 base, with 11 bases between. CDR1 is DFQATT, CDR2 SNEGSKA, per germline (reference sequence). The CDR3 reads CSASDSTNTEAFF. The DNA for the CDR3 is TGCAGTGCTTCGGATAGTACGAACACTGAAGCTTTCTTT.

V gene TRBV28 combines with J gene TRBJ1-2, with D perhaps matching TRBD1 (5 bases). V lost 8 bases, J lost 1 base, and 14 bases lay in between. The CDR3 runs 14 residues. Germline CDR1 reads MDHEN; CDR2 reads SYDVKM. The CDR3 sequence is CASGNLGVNYGYTF. CDR3 nucleotides: TGTGCCAGCGGTAACCTAGGGGTTAACTATGGCTACACCTTC.

Many counts were recorded for this clonotype. The V and J genes are TRBV5-1 and TRBJ2-7; D call uncertain. V was trimmed by 0 bases and J by 4 bases, leaving 2 bases between them. The CDR3 loop spans 11 amino acids. CDR1 and CDR2 from the germline V gene are SGHRS and YFSETQ. CDR3 in DNA: TGCGCCAGCAGCTTGGAATACGAGCAGTACTTC. This gives the protein CASSLEYEQYF.

In its sample, this clonotype ranks as medium-sized (0.01 to 0.1%). This rearrangement joins TRBV20-1 to TRBJ2-1; 7 bases map to TRBD1. Trimming cost V 4 bases and J 5 bases; bases outside gene matches: 14. Germline CDR1 reads DFQATT; CDR2 reads SNEGSKA (reference sequence). The CDR3 extends over 16 amino acids. CDR3 region: CSAIPGQFHANNEQFF. In DNA, the CDR3 is TGCAGTGCTATTCCGGGACAGTTCCACGCGAACAATGAGCAGTTCTTC.